What follows are 5 T cell receptor beta chains derived from one specimen sequenced in a study of control samples from healthy donors and cancer patients. Measured with immunoSEQ multiplex PCR; TCRdb has only the in-frame clones, and not every one. Among approximately 87,000 clones listed, about 85% were seen once. Sequencing was done on a sample of blood. The receptor set was obtained from a woman between 45 and 65 years old in good health.

The gene calls are TRBV29-1 and TRBJ2-2; TRBD1 matches 7 bases. There are 13 residues in the CDR3. Germline CDR1 reads SQVTM; CDR2 reads ANQGSEA. V lost 7 bases and J lost 7; bases outside the gene matches: 9. The CDR3 DNA reads TGCAGCGCTGACAGGGTCGGTGGCGGGGAGCTGTTTTTT. The encoded protein is CSADRVGGGELFF.

Concerning this clone: Germline and junction disagree at one end, which may indicate a read error. The genes are TRBV7-7 and TRBJ2-1; D is ambiguous. Germline assignment: CDR1 SSHAT and CDR2 FNYEAQ (reference sequence). The CDR3 has 14 residues. The CDR3 DNA reads as TGTGCTAGCAGCCCTGGCTCTTATCACAATGAGCAGTTCTTC. Translating gives CASSPGSYHNEQFF.

This chain joins TRBV10-3 and TRBJ2-7; D is possibly TRBD2 (6 bases). Per germline, CDR1 ENHRY and CDR2 SYGVKD. The CDR3 consists of 15 residues. The ends were cut back, 4 bases at V and 2 bases at J, with 15 bases in the middle. The CDR3 bases are TGTGCCATCAGTGGCGGGAACCGGTGGGCCTACGAGCAGTACTTC. This gives the protein CAISGGNRWAYEQYF.

V gene TRBV13 combines with J gene TRBJ2-7, with D tentatively TRBD2 (6 bases). Trimming removed 5 bases from V and 2 bases from J, with 16 bases in between. CDR3 length: 15 amino acids. Per germline, CDR1 PRHDT and CDR2 FYEKMQ (reference sequence). The CDR3 coding sequence is TGTGCCAGCAGCGGGACTGTGGGGAACCCCTACGAGCAGTACTTC. Its protein is CASSGTVGNPYEQYF.

The chain combines TRBV29-1 with TRBJ2-1; 13 bases map to TRBD2. The CDR3 loop spans 13 amino acids. CDR1 is SQVTM and CDR2 is ANQGSEA in the germline V gene. V trimming: 7 bases; J trimming: 9 bases; junction bases outside the gene matches: 6. The CDR3 spells CSAPGTSGIEQFF. Written as DNA, the CDR3 is TGCAGCGCCCCCGGGACTAGCGGGATTGAGCAGTTCTTC.